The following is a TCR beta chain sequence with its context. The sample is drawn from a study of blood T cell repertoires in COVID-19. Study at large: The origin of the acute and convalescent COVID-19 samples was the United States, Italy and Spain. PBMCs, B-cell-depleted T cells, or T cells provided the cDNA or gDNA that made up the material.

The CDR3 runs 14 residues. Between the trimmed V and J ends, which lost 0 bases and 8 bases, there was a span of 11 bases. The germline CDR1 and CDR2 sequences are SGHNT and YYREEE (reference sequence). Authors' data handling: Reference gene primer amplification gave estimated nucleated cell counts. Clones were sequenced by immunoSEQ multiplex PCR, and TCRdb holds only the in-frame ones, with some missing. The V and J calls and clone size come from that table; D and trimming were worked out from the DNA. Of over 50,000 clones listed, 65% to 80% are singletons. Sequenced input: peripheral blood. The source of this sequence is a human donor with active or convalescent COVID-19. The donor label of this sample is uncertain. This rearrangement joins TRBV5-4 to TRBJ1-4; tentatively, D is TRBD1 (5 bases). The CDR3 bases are TGTGCCAGCAGCTTGGGACAAAGGGGCGAAAAACTGTTTTTT. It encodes CASSLGQRGEKLFF.